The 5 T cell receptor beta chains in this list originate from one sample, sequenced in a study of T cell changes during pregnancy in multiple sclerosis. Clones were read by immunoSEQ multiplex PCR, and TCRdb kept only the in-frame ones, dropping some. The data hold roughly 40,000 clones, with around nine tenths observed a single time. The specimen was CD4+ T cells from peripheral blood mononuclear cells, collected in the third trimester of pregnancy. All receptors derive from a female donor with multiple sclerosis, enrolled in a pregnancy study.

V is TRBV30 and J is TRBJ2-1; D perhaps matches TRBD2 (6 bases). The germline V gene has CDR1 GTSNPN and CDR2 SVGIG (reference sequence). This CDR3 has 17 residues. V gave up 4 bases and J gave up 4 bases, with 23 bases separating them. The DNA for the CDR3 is TGTGCCTGGAACTCGGTAAGGACTACCTTCGCATACAATGAGCAGTTCTTC. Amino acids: CAWNSVRTTFAYNEQFF.

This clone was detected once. The CDR3 DNA reads TGTGCCAGTAGTATACAGAGGACTAGCGGGAGTGAGACCCAGTACTTC. Translating it yields CASSIQRTSGSETQYF. The J gene is TRBJ2-5, the V gene TRBV19; TRBD2 aligns across 13 bases. Germline loops: CDR1 LNHDA, CDR2 SQIVND (reference sequence). The CDR3 contains 16 residues. With 2 bases clipped from V and 5 bases from J, the junction kept 5 bases outside the gene matches.

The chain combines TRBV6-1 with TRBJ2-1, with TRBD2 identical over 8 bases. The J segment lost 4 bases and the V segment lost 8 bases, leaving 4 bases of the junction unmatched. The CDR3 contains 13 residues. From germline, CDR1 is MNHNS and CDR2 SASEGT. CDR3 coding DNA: TGTGCCAGCCAGCGGGAGAAGTACAATGAGCAGTTCTTC. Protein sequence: CASQREKYNEQFF.

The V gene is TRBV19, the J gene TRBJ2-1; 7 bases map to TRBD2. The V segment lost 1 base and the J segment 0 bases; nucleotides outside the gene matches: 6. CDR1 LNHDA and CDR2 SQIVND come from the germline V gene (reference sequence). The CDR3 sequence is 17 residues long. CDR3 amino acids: CASSIGPAGSSYNEQFF. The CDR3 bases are TGTGCCAGTAGTATAGGGCCAGCGGGGAGCTCCTACAATGAGCAGTTCTTC.

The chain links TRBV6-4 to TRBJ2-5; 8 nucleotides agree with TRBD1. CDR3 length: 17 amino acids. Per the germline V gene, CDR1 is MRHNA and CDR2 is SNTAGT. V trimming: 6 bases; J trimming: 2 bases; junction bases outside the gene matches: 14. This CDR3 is CASRFSPGQGGQETQYF. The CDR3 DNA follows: TGTGCCAGCAGGTTCTCACCAGGACAGGGAGGACAAGAGACCCAGTACTTC.